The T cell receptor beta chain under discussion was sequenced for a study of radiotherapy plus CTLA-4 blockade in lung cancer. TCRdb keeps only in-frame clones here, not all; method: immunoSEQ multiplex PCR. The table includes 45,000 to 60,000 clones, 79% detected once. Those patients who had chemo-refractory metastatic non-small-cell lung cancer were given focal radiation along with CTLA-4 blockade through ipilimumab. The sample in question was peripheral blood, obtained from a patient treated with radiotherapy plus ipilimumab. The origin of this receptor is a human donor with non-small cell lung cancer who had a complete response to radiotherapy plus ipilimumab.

The chain's CDR3 is CASSSNGGELAEAFF. The CDR3 DNA sequence: TGTGCCAGCTCTTCCAACGGCGGGGAGTTGGCTGAAGCTTTCTTT. The V call is TRBV18, the J call TRBJ1-1; D not resolved. The V and J ends lost 6 bases and 6 bases respectively, with 20 bases between them. The CDR3 totals 15 residues. The germline CDR1 and CDR2 sequences are KGHSH and LQKENI. The full variable domain, in which reference TRBV18 and TRBJ1-1 provide the parts outside the CDR3, is NAGVMQNPRHLVRRRGQEARLRCSPMKGHSHVYWYRQLPEEGLKFMVYLQKENIIDESGMPKERFSAEFPKEGPSILRIQQVVRGDSAAYFCASSSNGGELAEAFFGQGTRLTVV.